A single sample is the source of the 20 T cell receptor beta chains below, sequenced in a study of T-cell reconstitution after alpha-beta-depleted transplantation in children. Preparing the TCRbeta library involved the use of unique molecular identifiers. TCRdb recomputed calls from the PCR reads with MiXCR, one row per CDR3 protein. This sample has about 610,000 distinct CDR3 sequences, with about 10% found just once. Sequences were derived from PBMCs from the stem cell graft donor, sampled from the stem cell graft. The source of these receptors is a human donor who donated a stem cell graft to a child with acute myeloid leukemia.

V and J are TRBV4-2 and TRBJ2-1, with D maybe TRBD2 (6 bases). The CDR3 is 21 residues long. Trimming stripped 4 bases from V and 3 bases from J, with 31 bases between. Germline assignment: CDR1 LGHNA and CDR2 YNFKEQ. The CDR3 nucleotides read TGTGCCAGCAGCCCCCTTTCCCTTCTGGGGGGATCTCGAGAGAACTACAATGAGCAGTTCTTC. Amino acid sequence: CASSPLSLLGGSRENYNEQFF.

The sample holds many counts of this clonotype. The chain couples TRBV9 to TRBJ2-2; 11 bases align to TRBD2. The CDR3 has 16 residues. Germline V gives CDR1 SGDLS, CDR2 YYNGEE. After removal of 4 bases from V and 7 bases from J, the junction contained 9 bases not matched to a gene. CDR3 nucleotides: TGTGCCAGCAGCCCCTTAGCGGGAGGGCGGCACGGGGAGCTGTTTTTT. Its translation is CASSPLAGGRHGELFF.

This clonotype was seen more than once but under ten times. This chain links TRBV11-1 with TRBJ2-2; possibly TRBD1 for D (6 bases). Germline V CDR1 and CDR2: SGHAT, FQDESV (reference sequence). The V end was cut by 6 bases, the J end by 2 bases, with 13 bases between. The CDR3 is 15 residues long. Here the CDR3 DNA reads TGTGCCAGCAGACAATACAGGGAAAACACCGGGGAGCTGTTTTTT. This translates into CASRQYRENTGELFF.

Of note for this clonotype: No conserved phenylalanine or tryptophan ends this CDR3, so it is likely a read error. The rearrangement uses TRBV6-5 and TRBJ2-3, with D possibly being TRBD2 (6 bases). Trimming left V 8 bases short and J 6 bases short, with 6 bases between. Per germline, CDR1 MNHEY and CDR2 SVGAGI. The CDR3 sequence is 10 residues long. Here the CDR3 reads CASGGDTQYS. In nucleotides, the CDR3 is TGTGCCAGCGGAGGGGATACGCAGTATTCT.

At least ten counts were recorded for this clonotype. The gene calls are TRBV28 and TRBJ2-5; D remains ambiguous. Looked up from germline, CDR1 is MDHEN and CDR2 is SYDVKM. There are 12 residues in the CDR3. With 5 bases removed from V and 0 bases from J, the gap between germline ends came to 4 bases. CDR3 loop: CASSNYQETQYF. CDR3 nucleotide sequence: TGTGCCAGCAGTAACTACCAAGAGACCCAGTACTTC.

This clonotype was detected ten times or more. The chain carries TRBV20-1 and TRBJ1-2; 9 positions match TRBD1. This CDR3 spans 14 amino acids. V trimming: 0 bases; J trimming: 3 bases; junction bases outside the gene matches: 2. Germline assignment: CDR1 DFQATT and CDR2 SNEGSKA (reference sequence). This CDR3 is CSARDRTGDYGYTF. CDR3 DNA: TGCAGTGCTAGAGACAGGACAGGGGACTATGGCTACACCTTC.

The rearrangement joins TRBV5-5 to TRBJ2-1; TRBD2 matches 13 bases. Trimming at V came to 0 bases and at J to 13 bases, leaving 4 bases not matched to a gene. The CDR3 spans 14 residues. Germline CDR1 SGHKS, CDR2 YYEKEE (reference sequence). CDR3 loop: CASSLETSGRRQFF. The CDR3 bases are TGTGCCAGCAGCTTGGAGACTAGCGGGAGGAGACAGTTCTTC.

This clonotype was counted only a few times. The chain links TRBV20-1 to TRBJ2-1; 9 positions agree with TRBD2. V gave up 0 bases and J gave up 4 bases; unmatched junction bases: 7. This CDR3 is 16 amino acids long. Looked up from germline, CDR1 is DFQATT and CDR2 is SNEGSKA (reference sequence). CDR3 bases: TGCAGTGCTAGAGATTCCAGGACTAGCGTATACAATGAGCAGTTCTTC. As protein: CSARDSRTSVYNEQFF.

This clonotype was seen more than once but under ten times. This chain uses TRBV11-2 with TRBJ2-7, with 10 positions matching TRBD1. Losses at the gene ends were 4 bases for V and 0 bases for J; bases not matched to a gene: 12. This CDR3 comprises 18 residues. CDR1 and CDR2 (germline): SGHAT, FQNNGV. The CDR3 nucleotides read TGTGCCAGCAGCTGGAGACAGGGGGCCCCAGTAGCCTCCTACGAGCAGTACTTC. Translated: CASSWRQGAPVASYEQYF. The entire variable domain, with the rest obtained from reference TRBV11-2 and TRBJ2-7, is as follows: EAGVAQSPRYKIIEKRQSVAFWCNPISGHATLYWYQQILGQGPKLLIQFQNNGVVDDSQLPKDRFSAERLKGVDSTLKIQPAKLEDSAVYLCASSWRQGAPVASYEQYFGPGTRLTVT.

This clonotype was recorded a few times. The rearrangement links TRBV12-3 or TRBV12-4 to TRBJ1-4; 9 nucleotides agree with TRBD1. The CDR3 sequence is 16 residues long. V was pared by 4 bases and J by 2 bases, with 5 bases of the junction left unmatched. CDR3: CASSSGQGFTNEKLFF. Written as DNA, the CDR3 is TGTGCCAGCAGTTCCGGACAGGGGTTCACTAATGAAAAACTGTTTTTT.

The V call is TRBV9, the J call TRBJ2-1, with 11 positions matching TRBD2. Per germline, CDR1 SGDLS and CDR2 YYNGEE. The CDR3 contains 20 residues. V lost 3 bases, J lost 5 bases, and 19 bases stayed unmatched. The CDR3 DNA reads TGTGCCAGCAGCGGCCCTACAGGGGGGAATAGCGGGAGGGCCCACAATGAGCAGTTCTTC. Translated: CASSGPTGGNSGRAHNEQFF. Filled out from reference TRBV9 and TRBJ2-1, the complete variable domain reads DSGVTQTPKHLITATGQRVTLRCSPRSGDLSVYWYQQSLDQGLQFLIQYYNGEERAKGNILERFSAQQFPDLHSELNLSSLELGDSALYFCASSGPTGGNSGRAHNEQFFGPGTRLTVL.

Turning to this clonotype: The junction departs from the called germline gene at one end, perhaps through a read error. The genes are TRBV29-1 and TRBJ2-1; the match to TRBD1 covers 9 bases. The CDR3 totals 11 residues. Germline V gene sequence: CDR1 SQVTM, CDR2 ANQGSEA. CDR3 in DNA: TGCAGCGTTGACCTAGGACAGGGGCAGCTCTTC. This gives the protein CSVDLGQGQLF.

The rearrangement joins TRBV10-3 to TRBJ2-7; D remains ambiguous. The V gene's germline CDR1 is ENHRY and CDR2 SYGVKD. Trimming pared 1 base from V and 2 bases from J, leaving 6 bases between. This CDR3 has 13 residues. The CDR3 spells CAISEWGTYEQYF. The DNA of the CDR3 is TGTGCCATCAGTGAGTGGGGAACCTACGAGCAGTACTTC.

This clonotype was recorded at least ten times. This sequence joins TRBV20-1 and TRBJ2-1; 11 positions match TRBD2. The CDR3 contains 15 residues. Looked up from germline, CDR1 is DFQATT and CDR2 is SNEGSKA (reference sequence). V gave up 5 bases and J gave up 7 bases; unmatched junction bases: 10. CDR3 nucleotides: TGCAGTGCTTCCATCACTAGCGGGAGAACTAATGAGCAGTTCTTC. Translation: CSASITSGRTNEQFF.

The rearrangement uses TRBV7-2 and TRBJ1-5, with 8 nucleotides matching TRBD1. V lost 1 base, J lost 8 bases, and 7 bases stayed unmatched. CDR1 and CDR2 (germline): SGHTA, FQGNSA. CDR3 length: 15 residues. In DNA, the CDR3 is TGTGCCAGCAGCTTAGACCCAGGGACAGGCAAGCCCCAGCATTTT. Residues: CASSLDPGTGKPQHF.

This clonotype was picked up many times. J is TRBJ2-2 and V is TRBV6-2 or TRBV6-3, with D perhaps assigned TRBD1 or TRBD2 (5 bases each). V lost 5 bases and J lost 9, with 19 bases in between. Germline V gene data show CDR1 as MNHEY and CDR2 as SVGEGT. The CDR3 totals 15 residues. The CDR3 region has the DNA TGTGCCAGCAGTCCTGAGGGACGAAAGGGCAGGGAGCTGTTTTTT. This codes for CASSPEGRKGRELFF.

This clonotype showed up many times. The J gene is TRBJ2-7, the V gene TRBV20-1; 11 bases are a match to TRBD2. CDR1 and CDR2 (germline): DFQATT, SNEGSKA (reference sequence). CDR3 length equals 13 residues. Losses at the gene ends were 3 bases for V and 8 bases for J; bases not matched to a gene: 6. The CDR3 spells CSASQLAGAKQYF. DNA for the CDR3: TGCAGTGCTAGCCAACTAGCGGGAGCTAAGCAGTACTTC.

The gene calls are TRBV3-1 and TRBJ2-1; TRBD2 matches 9 bases. Germline-derived CDR1 and CDR2 are LGHDT and YNNKEL (reference sequence). This CDR3 is built from 16 residues. Trimming cost V 5 bases and J 5 bases; bases outside gene matches: 10. Here the CDR3 reads CASSSMLAGYHNEQFF. DNA of the CDR3: TGTGCCAGCAGCTCAATGCTAGCGGGGTACCACAATGAGCAGTTCTTC.

This clonotype appeared many times. This sequence joins TRBV13 and TRBJ2-1; 7 bases fit TRBD2. CDR1 is PRHDT and CDR2 is FYEKMQ in the germline V gene (reference sequence). This CDR3 spans 15 amino acids. The junction had 11 bases not matched to a gene; V was cut back by 5 bases and J by 7 bases. The CDR3 reads CASSQYMLAANEQFF. DNA of the CDR3: TGTGCCAGCAGCCAATACATGCTAGCGGCTAATGAGCAGTTCTTC.

This clonotype was recorded a few times. The V gene is TRBV27, the J gene TRBJ2-7; perhaps TRBD2 as D (5 bases). The CDR3 loop spans 15 amino acids. V was shortened by 3 bases and J by 1 base, with 13 bases between the two germline ends. Per germline, CDR1 MNHEY and CDR2 SMNVEV (reference sequence). As DNA, the CDR3 is TGTGCCAGCAGTTTCAATAGCGTTATTTCCTACGAGCAGTACTTC. As protein: CASSFNSVISYEQYF.